The text below deals with one T cell receptor beta chain. Its antigen is currently unknown. This specimen comes from a study of blood T cells in healthy people across ages. General study findings and limits: A strong correlation between TCR beta diversity and naive T cell percentage was seen.

Together with a sample-barcoded 5' primer, a J-beta primer mix was included in a second PCR lasting roughly 6 to 12 cycles. MiXCR was run by TCRdb on the 5' RACE reads, yielding one entry per CDR3 protein. The data show under 2,000,000 distinct CDR3 sequences, about 50% seen once. This CDR3 contains 15 residues. Germline V CDR1 and CDR2: SEHNR, FQNEAQ (reference sequence). The germline V and J ends were trimmed by 5 bases and 7 bases, with 20 bases remaining between them. Healthy Caucasian individuals from Russia aged roughly 6 to 90 served as donors. Every sample had a minimum of 6 million PBMCs isolated.

The chain is built from TRBV7-9 and TRBJ1-2; unclear D gene. Sample: blood. This clonotype was obtained from a woman aged 35 to 49 in good health. CDR3 in amino acids: CASSPSLVVMVGYTF. Written as DNA, the CDR3 is TGTGCCAGCAGCCCAAGTTTGGTTGTTATGGTTGGCTACACCTTC. Looking up the rest from reference TRBV7-9 and TRBJ1-2 gives the full variable domain: DTGVSQNPRHKITKRGQNVTFRCDPISEHNRLYWYRQTLGQGPEFLTYFQNEAQLEKSRLLSDRFSAERPKGSFSTLEIQRTEQGDSAMYLCASSPSLVVMVGYTFGSGTRLTVV.